The rows below give T cell receptor beta chains drawn from one sample of a study of blood T cell repertoires in COVID-19. Sequencing used immunoSEQ multiplex PCR; TCRdb keeps in-frame clones, though not all of them. The data show more than 95,000 clones, 81% seen once. What was sequenced was peripheral blood. The receptors originated from a woman between 50 and 59 years old with acute or convalescent COVID-19. Both conserved end residues are trimmed from each CDR3. Fields, in order: V gene, J gene, CDR3 protein.

TRBV5-4	TRBJ1-1	ASSSESMNTEAF
TRBV28	TRBJ2-2	ASSHTSSDTGELF
TRBV28	TRBJ1-5	ASSPGDTSNQPQH
TRBV5-1	TRBJ2-3	ASGTGTSIRADTQY
TRBV4-2	TRBJ1-1	ASSVPGNTEAF
TRBV5-6	TRBJ2-5	ASSSSGGFQETQY
TRBV14	TRBJ1-1	ASSPYRETEAF
TRBV21-1	TRBJ1-5	ASSKLETGINQPQH
TRBV30	TRBJ1-5	AWSVGDNQPQH
TRBV29-1	TRBJ1-2	SVLEQGAIGHGYT
TRBV7-8	TRBJ1-5	ASSLARLGSNQPQH
TRBV6-2/TRBV6-3	TRBJ2-1	ASSYTRGLAGQYNEQF
TRBV6-5	TRBJ2-7	ASSLDRAQGYEQY
TRBV7-9	TRBJ1-5	ASSLASGASGQPQH
TRBV11-2	TRBJ2-1	ASSFRTGTYNEQF
TRBV20-1	TRBJ1-1	SASRGDTEAF
TRBV5-1	TRBJ2-5	ASSLTSGPQETQY
TRBV24-1	TRBJ2-7	ATSSGTGTSYEQY
TRBV20-1	TRBJ2-4	SATSRDRQY
TRBV18	TRBJ1-1	ASSIDGKNTEAF
TRBV30	TRBJ1-1	AWSGQNTEAF
TRBV3-1/TRBV3-2	TRBJ2-7	ASSLTSSYEQY
TRBV5-1	TRBJ1-6	ASSLETGGYSPLH
TRBV15	TRBJ1-3	ATSEARSSGNTIY
TRBV2	TRBJ1-3	ASRWDRGGNTIY
TRBV6-5	TRBJ1-5	ASRGQGHQPQH
TRBV3-1/TRBV3-2	TRBJ2-5	ASSQGLSLETQY
TRBV7-2	TRBJ2-1	ASSFGTSDNEQF
TRBV7-3	TRBJ1-1	ASSVDRNTEAF